This record concerns one T cell receptor beta chain sequence. Its antigen is currently unknown. This may come from a read error, since a much larger clone is one base off. The sample comes from a study of shared clonotypes between healthy human individuals. Study-wide results and caveats: Sample collection involved blood only; tissue repertoires are likely different.

Sequencing was performed with immunoSEQ multiplex PCR; in TCRdb, only in-frame clones are kept and a portion is missing. The profile shows around 1.1 million clones, about 80% of them singletons. Donors comprised healthy HIV-negative adults lacking recent acute infections or vaccinations. Into CD45RA+ naive and CD45RA-negative memory subsets, the CD4+ cells were split. The source is a man between 18 and 35 years old in good health. Some clones in this sample may be carry-over from other donors' samples. Sequenced sample: memory CD4+ T cells from PBMCs. Sample subset: CD45RA-negative fraction.

CDR3 residues: CTSSSIGQGSYEQYF. As DNA, the CDR3 is TGTACCAGCAGTTCAATCGGACAGGGTTCCTACGAGCAGTACTTC. The V and J genes are TRBV27 and TRBJ2-7, with 8 bases that match TRBD1. Per the germline V gene, CDR1 is MNHEY and CDR2 is SMNVEV (reference sequence). There are 15 residues in the CDR3.